This TCR beta chain was documented in a study of vaccination effects on CD4 cells after COVID-19. Across the study: Each participant was administered two doses of either the BNT162b2 or the mRNA-1273 vaccine. The study's findings and limits: Cross-reactivity toward common cold coronaviruses was confined to only 1 of 255 vaccine-induced clones in healthy vaccinees.

Germline CDR1 SGHRS, CDR2 YFSETQ. This CDR3 region has 16 residues. The junction had 4 bases not matched to a gene; V was cut back by 0 bases and J by 5 bases. This clone was picked up a small number of times. As yet, its antigen is unknown. Sequencing used immunoSEQ multiplex PCR; TCRdb keeps in-frame clones, though not all of them. The table lists about 55,000 clones, under 75% of them singletons. Sequencing followed a ViraFEST assay step that expanded antigen-specific CD4+ T cells with viral peptide pools. When about ten days of culture had elapsed, CD4+ T cells were isolated. The vaccine recipients had no prior SARS-CoV-2 infection, with negative nucleocapsid antibodies. Days 3 and 7 saw half the medium replaced with IL-2 medium.

The specimen comprised CD4+ T cells from PBMCs cultured with SARS-CoV-2 spike peptides, sampled before COVID-19 vaccination. The source is a human donor who received a COVID-19 vaccine. The chain recombines TRBV5-1 with TRBJ2-3; 12 bases are shared with TRBD2. CDR3 DNA: TGCGCCAGCAGCTTGGGACTAGCGGGGGAGATAGATACGCAGTATTTT. Translating it yields CASSLGLAGEIDTQYF.